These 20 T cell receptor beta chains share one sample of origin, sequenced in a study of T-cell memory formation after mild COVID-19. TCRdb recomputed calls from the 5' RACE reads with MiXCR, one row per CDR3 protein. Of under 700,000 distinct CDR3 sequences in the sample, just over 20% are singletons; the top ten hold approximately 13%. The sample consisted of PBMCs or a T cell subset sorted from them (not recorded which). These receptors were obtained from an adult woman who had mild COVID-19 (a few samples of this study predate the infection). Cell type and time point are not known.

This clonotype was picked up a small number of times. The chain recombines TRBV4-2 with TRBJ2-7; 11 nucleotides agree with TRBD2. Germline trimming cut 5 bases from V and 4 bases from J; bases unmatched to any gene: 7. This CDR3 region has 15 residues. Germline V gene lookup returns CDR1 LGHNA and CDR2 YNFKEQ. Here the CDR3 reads CASSSFSGGAYEQYF. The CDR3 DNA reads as TGTGCCAGCAGCTCATTTAGCGGGGGGGCTTACGAGCAGTACTTC.

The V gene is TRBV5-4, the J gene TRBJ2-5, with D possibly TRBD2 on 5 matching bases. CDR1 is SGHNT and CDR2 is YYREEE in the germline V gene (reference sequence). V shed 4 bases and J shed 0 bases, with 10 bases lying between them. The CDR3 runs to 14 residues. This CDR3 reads CASSPGEHQETQYF. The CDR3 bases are TGTGCCAGCAGCCCCGGGGAGCACCAAGAGACCCAGTACTTC. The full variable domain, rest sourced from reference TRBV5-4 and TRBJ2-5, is ETGVTQSPTHLIKTRGQQVTLRCSSQSGHNTVSWYQQALGQGPQFIFQYYREEENGRGNFPPRFSGLQFPNYSSELNVNALELDDSALYLCASSPGEHQETQYFGPGTRLLVL.

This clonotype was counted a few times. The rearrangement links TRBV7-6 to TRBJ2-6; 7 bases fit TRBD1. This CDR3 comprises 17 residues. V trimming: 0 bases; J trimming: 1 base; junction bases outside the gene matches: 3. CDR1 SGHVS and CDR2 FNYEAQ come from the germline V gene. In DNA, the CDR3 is TGTGCCAGCAGCTTAGCAGGGGGCGCGTCTGGGGCCAACGTCCTGACTTTC. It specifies CASSLAGGASGANVLTF.

The CDR3 nucleotides are TGCAGCGTGGGGGGGCGGGTTAACACAGATACGCAGTATTTT. Amino acids: CSVGGRVNTDTQYF. The chain is built from TRBV29-1 and TRBJ2-3; TRBD2 is a possible D gene (7 bases). CDR1 SQVTM and CDR2 ANQGSEA come from the germline V gene. The CDR3 has 14 residues. V was cut by 6 bases and J by 2 bases, with 15 bases left in between.

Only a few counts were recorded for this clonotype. The CDR3 nucleotides are TGTGCCAGCAGCGAGCGCGGGGGGCCGAAAGATGAAAAACTGTTTTTT. Encoded protein: CASSERGGPKDEKLFF. This chain links TRBV6-6 with TRBJ1-4, with D possibly matching TRBD1 (6 bases). Germline CDR1 and CDR2: MNHNY and SVGAGI (reference sequence). Between the trimmed V and J ends, which lost 6 bases and 6 bases, there was a span of 20 bases. The CDR3 sequence is 16 residues long.

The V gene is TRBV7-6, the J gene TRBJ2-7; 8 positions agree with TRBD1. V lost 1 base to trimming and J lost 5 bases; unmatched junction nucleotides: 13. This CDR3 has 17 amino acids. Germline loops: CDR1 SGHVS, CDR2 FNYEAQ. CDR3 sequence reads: CASSLGVPPGGLHEQYF. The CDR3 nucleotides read TGTGCCAGCAGCTTAGGGGTCCCGCCAGGGGGCTTGCACGAGCAGTACTTC.

The DNA of the CDR3 is TGTGCCAGCAGCTTCGACAGGGGTACAGATACGCAGTATTTT. This gives the protein CASSFDRGTDTQYF. V usage is TRBV7-2 and J usage is TRBJ2-3, with TRBD1 identical over 8 bases. V shed 3 bases, J shed 3 bases, and the junction held 2 bases outside the gene matches. There are 14 residues in the CDR3. Per germline, CDR1 SGHTA and CDR2 FQGNSA.

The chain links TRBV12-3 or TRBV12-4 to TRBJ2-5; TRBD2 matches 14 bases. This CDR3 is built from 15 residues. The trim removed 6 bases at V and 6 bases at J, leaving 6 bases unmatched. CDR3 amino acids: CASSPGTSGGQTQYF. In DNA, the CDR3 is TGTGCCAGCAGCCCTGGGACTAGCGGGGGTCAGACCCAGTACTTC.

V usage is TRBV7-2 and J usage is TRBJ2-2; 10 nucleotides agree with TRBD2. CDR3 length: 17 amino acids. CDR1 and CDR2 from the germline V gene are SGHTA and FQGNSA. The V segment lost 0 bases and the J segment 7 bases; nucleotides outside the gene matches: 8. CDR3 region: CASSLAGLAGVNGELFF. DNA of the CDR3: TGTGCCAGCAGCTTAGCGGGTCTAGCGGGAGTCAACGGGGAGCTGTTTTTT. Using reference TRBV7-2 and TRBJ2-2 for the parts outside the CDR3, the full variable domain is GAGVSQSPSNKVTEKGKDVELRCDPISGHTALYWYRQSLGQGLEFLIYFQGNSAPDKSGLPSDRFSAERTGGSVSTLTIQRTQQEDSAVYLCASSLAGLAGVNGELFFGEGSRLTVL.

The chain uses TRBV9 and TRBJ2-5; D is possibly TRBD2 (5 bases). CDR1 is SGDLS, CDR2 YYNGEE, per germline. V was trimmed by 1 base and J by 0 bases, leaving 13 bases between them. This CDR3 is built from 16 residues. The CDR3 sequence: CASSVSARRYQETQYF. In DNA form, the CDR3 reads TGTGCCAGCAGCGTAAGTGCTAGGAGGTACCAAGAGACCCAGTACTTC.

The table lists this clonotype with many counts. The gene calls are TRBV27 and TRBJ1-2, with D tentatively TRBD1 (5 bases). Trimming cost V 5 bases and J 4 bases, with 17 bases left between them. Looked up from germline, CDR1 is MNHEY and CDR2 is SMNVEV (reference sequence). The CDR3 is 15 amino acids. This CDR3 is CASSQEGLRSYGYTF. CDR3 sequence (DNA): TGTGCCAGCAGTCAAGAGGGACTAAGGAGCTATGGCTACACCTTC.

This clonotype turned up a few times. The CDR3 loop is CASSSTPETQYF. The CDR3 DNA sequence: TGTGCCAGCAGTTCGACTCCAGAGACCCAGTACTTC. The chain uses TRBV6-2 or TRBV6-3 and TRBJ2-5; D call uncertain. V was cut by 4 bases and J by 4 bases, with 7 bases left in between. This CDR3 spans 12 amino acids. CDR1 MNHEY and CDR2 SVGEGT come from the germline V gene.

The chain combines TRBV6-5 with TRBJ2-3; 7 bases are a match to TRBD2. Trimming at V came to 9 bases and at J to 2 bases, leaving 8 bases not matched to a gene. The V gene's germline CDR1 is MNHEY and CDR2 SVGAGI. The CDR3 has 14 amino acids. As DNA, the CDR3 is TGTGCCAGTAGGGACGGGAGGATCACAGATACGCAGTATTTT. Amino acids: CASRDGRITDTQYF.

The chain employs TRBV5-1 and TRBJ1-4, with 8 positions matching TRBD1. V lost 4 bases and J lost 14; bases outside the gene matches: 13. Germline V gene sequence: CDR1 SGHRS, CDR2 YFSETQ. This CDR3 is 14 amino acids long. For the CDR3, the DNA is TGCGCCAGCAGCGCCGGGACAGGTGTAAAGATGCTGTTTTTT. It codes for CASSAGTGVKMLFF.

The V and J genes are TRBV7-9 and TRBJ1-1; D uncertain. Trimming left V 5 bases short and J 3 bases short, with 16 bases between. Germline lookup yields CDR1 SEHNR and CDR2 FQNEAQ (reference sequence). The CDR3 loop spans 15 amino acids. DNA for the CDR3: TGTGCCAGCAGCCCCACGACGATTTTCGACACTGAAGCTTTCTTT. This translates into CASSPTTIFDTEAFF. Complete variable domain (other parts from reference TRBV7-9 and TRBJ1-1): DTGVSQNPRHKITKRGQNVTFRCDPISEHNRLYWYRQTLGQGPEFLTYFQNEAQLEKSRLLSDRFSAERPKGSFSTLEIQRTEQGDSAMYLCASSPTTIFDTEAFFGQGTRLTVV.

The CDR3 protein is CASSWVWGGRRVSASIDEQFF. CDR3 sequence (DNA): TGTGCCAGCAGCTGGGTCTGGGGCGGGAGACGAGTGTCCGCGAGTATCGATGAGCAGTTCTTC. This chain joins TRBV5-6 and TRBJ2-1; 7 bases are a match to TRBD2. Germline CDR1 and CDR2: SGHDT and YYEEEE. The CDR3 covers 21 residues. Trimming removed 3 bases from V and 8 bases from J; junction bases left unmatched: 29. The variable domain in full, with the rest retrieved from reference TRBV5-6 and TRBJ2-1, is DAGVTQSPTHLIKTRGQQVTLRCSPKSGHDTVSWYQQALGQGPQFIFQYYEEEERQRGNFPDRFSGHQFPNYSSELNVNALLLGDSALYLCASSWVWGGRRVSASIDEQFFGPGTRLTVL.

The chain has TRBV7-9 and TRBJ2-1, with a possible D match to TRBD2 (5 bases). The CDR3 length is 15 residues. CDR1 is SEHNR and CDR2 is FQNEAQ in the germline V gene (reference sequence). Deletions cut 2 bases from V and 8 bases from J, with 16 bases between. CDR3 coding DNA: TGTGCCAGCAGCTTACCTTCCGGAGGTACCGATGAGCAGTTCTTC. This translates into CASSLPSGGTDEQFF.

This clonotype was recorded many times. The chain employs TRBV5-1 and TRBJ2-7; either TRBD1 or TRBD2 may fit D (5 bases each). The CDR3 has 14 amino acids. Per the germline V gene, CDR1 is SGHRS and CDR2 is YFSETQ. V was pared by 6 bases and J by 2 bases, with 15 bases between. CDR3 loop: CASTQGDGTYEQYF. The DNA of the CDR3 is TGCGCCAGCACACAAGGGGACGGTACCTACGAGCAGTACTTC.

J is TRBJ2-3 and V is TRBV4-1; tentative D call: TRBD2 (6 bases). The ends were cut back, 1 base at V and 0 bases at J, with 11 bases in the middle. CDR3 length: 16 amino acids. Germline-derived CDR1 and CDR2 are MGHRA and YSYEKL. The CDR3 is CASSQALGRSTDTQYF. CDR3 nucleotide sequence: TGCGCCAGCAGCCAAGCCCTCGGGAGAAGCACAGATACGCAGTATTTT.

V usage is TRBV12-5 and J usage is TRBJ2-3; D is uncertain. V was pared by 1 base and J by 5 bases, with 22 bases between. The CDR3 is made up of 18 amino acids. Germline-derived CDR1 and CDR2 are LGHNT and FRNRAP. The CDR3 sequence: CASGLGPSSTGPGDTQYF. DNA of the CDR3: TGTGCTAGTGGTTTGGGCCCATCCTCCACGGGTCCCGGAGATACGCAGTATTTT.